A single sample is the source of the 26 T cell receptor beta chains below, sequenced in a study of CD8+ T cells in alopecia areata. Regarding treatment: oral pan-JAK inhibitor, 5-10 mg twice daily. Isolated RNA was reverse transcribed into cDNA used as the sequencing template. This table comes from immunoSEQ multiplex PCR, and its TCRdb copy is limited to in-frame clones, with some not included. There are 120,000 or so clones in the sample; under 65% occur only once, and approximately 5.1% lies in the top ten. The source material was CD4+ T cells sorted from blood, sampled at week 4, from a patient treated with tofacitinib. These receptors originate from a human donor with alopecia areata.

The chain links TRBV4-3 to TRBJ2-2; D is unclear. The ends were cut back, 0 bases at V and 7 bases at J, with 6 bases in the middle. Germline values: CDR1 LGHNA, CDR2 YSLEER. The CDR3 loop spans 13 amino acids. The CDR3 here is CASSQDYSGELFF. DNA of the CDR3: TGCGCCAGCAGCCAAGATTACAGCGGGGAGCTGTTTTTT.

The chain carries TRBV7-9 and TRBJ1-4, with 9 nucleotides matching TRBD1. Germline assignment: CDR1 SEHNR and CDR2 FQNEAQ (reference sequence). Trimming cost V 4 bases and J 7 bases; bases outside gene matches: 10. CDR3 length equals 16 residues. This chain's CDR3 is CASSYNRGRGFEKLFF. The CDR3, as DNA: TGTGCCAGCAGCTACAACAGGGGGCGGGGATTTGAAAAACTGTTTTTT.

The genes are TRBV5-1 and TRBJ1-2, with no clear D. Germline V CDR1 and CDR2: SGHRS, YFSETQ. This CDR3 contains 11 residues. V was clipped by 5 bases and J by 8 bases, with 10 bases between them. CDR3 sequence reads: CASRHSGGYTF. CDR3 coding DNA: TGCGCCAGCAGACATTCGGGGGGCTACACCTTC.

The chain uses TRBV29-1 and TRBJ1-1; TRBD1 aligns across 10 bases. The length of the CDR3 is 13 residues. J gave up 10 bases and V 3 bases, and 8 bases lay outside the gene matches. Germline V CDR1 and CDR2: SQVTM, ANQGSEA. CDR3 nucleotides: TGCAGCGTTGAGGGGACAGGGGCCTTTCGAGCTTTCTTT. Protein product: CSVEGTGAFRAFF. Looking up the rest from reference TRBV29-1 and TRBJ1-1 gives the full variable domain: SAVISQKPSRDICQRGTSLTIQCQVDSQVTMMFWYRQQPGQSLTLIATANQGSEATYESGFVIDKFPISRPNLTFSTLTVSNMSPEDSSIYLCSVEGTGAFRAFFGQGTRLTVV.

This clone was seen more than once but under ten times. V is TRBV9 and J is TRBJ2-1; a weak D match, TRBD1 (6 bases). The CDR3 consists of 12 residues. The V gene's germline CDR1 is SGDLS and CDR2 YYNGEE. V gave up 0 bases and J gave up 9 bases, with 7 bases separating them. CDR3 sequence reads: CASSVGGLEQFF. CDR3 nucleotides: TGTGCCAGCAGCGTAGGGGGGCTTGAGCAGTTCTTC.

J is TRBJ1-2 and V is TRBV12-5; the D is unclear. The CDR3 is 14 amino acids. Germline-derived CDR1 and CDR2 are LGHNT and FRNRAP. This CDR3 is CATAQAGPDYGYTF. CDR3 nucleotides: TGTGCCACGGCTCAGGCGGGCCCCGACTATGGCTACACCTTC. The variable domain in full, completed from reference TRBV12-5 and TRBJ1-2, reads DARVTQTPRHKVTEMGQEVTMRCQPILGHNTVFWYRQTMMQGLELLAYFRNRAPLDDSGMPKDRFSAEMPDATLATLKIQPSEPRDSAVYFCATAQAGPDYGYTFGSGTRLTVV.

The gene calls are TRBV4-3 and TRBJ1-6; 9 bases match TRBD1. The germline V gene encodes CDR1 LGHNA and CDR2 YSLEER. Losses at the gene ends were 0 bases for V and 13 bases for J; bases not matched to a gene: 7. This CDR3 has 15 amino acids. The CDR3, as DNA: TGCGCCAGCAGCCAAGATCTGACAGGGGGTAGGCCCCTCCACTTT. Protein product: CASSQDLTGGRPLHF.

The chain carries TRBV30 and TRBJ1-3; the D gene is possibly TRBD1 (6 bases). This CDR3 is built from 15 residues. CDR1 is GTSNPN and CDR2 is SVGIG in the germline V gene (reference sequence). V lost 5 bases, J lost 0 bases, and 14 bases lay in between. The chain's CDR3 is CAWHFRGYSGNTIYF. The CDR3 nucleotides are TGTGCCTGGCATTTCAGGGGATACTCTGGAAACACCATATATTTT. The full variable domain, in which reference TRBV30 and TRBJ1-3 provide the parts outside the CDR3, is SQTIHQWPATLVQPVGSPLSLECTVEGTSNPNLYWYRQAAGRGLQLLFYSVGIGQISSEVPQNLSASRPQDRQFILSSKKLLLSDSGFYLCAWHFRGYSGNTIYFGEGSWLTVV.

V usage is TRBV9 and J usage is TRBJ2-4; D is unresolved. Germline values: CDR1 SGDLS, CDR2 YYNGEE. Trimming shortened V by 0 bases and J by 5 bases, and 6 bases separated the two germline ends. CDR3 size: 13 residues. CDR3 DNA: TGTGCCAGCAGCGTAGATCTGGAAAACATTCAGTACTTC. Translated, it gives CASSVDLENIQYF.

In its sample, this clone was seen a few times. The chain carries TRBV30 and TRBJ2-2; tentatively, D is TRBD2 (5 bases). The CDR3 totals 13 residues. Trimming pared 0 bases from V and 8 bases from J, leaving 10 bases between. Germline V lookup: CDR1 GTSNPN, CDR2 SVGIG (reference sequence). In DNA, the CDR3 is TGTGCCTGGAGTGTGGTCGGGGAAGGGGAGCTGTTTTTT. Protein sequence: CAWSVVGEGELFF.

A note on this clone: Other DNA sequences from this sample encode an identical CDR3 as well. The chain links TRBV4-1 to TRBJ2-2; the D call may be TRBD1 or TRBD2 (5 bases each). Germline-derived CDR1 and CDR2 are MGHRA and YSYEKL. This CDR3 has 16 amino acids. V lost 0 bases and J lost 2, with 10 bases in between. In nucleotides, the CDR3 is TGCGCCAGCAGCCAAGACCCGGGACGTAACACCGGGGAGCTGTTTTTT. Protein product: CASSQDPGRNTGELFF.

This clone came up once. The rearrangement joins TRBV7-9 to TRBJ2-5; 11 nucleotides line up with TRBD2. Germline V CDR1 and CDR2: SEHNR, FQNEAQ (reference sequence). CDR3 length: 15 residues. V lost 3 bases to trimming and J lost 3 bases; unmatched junction nucleotides: 3. CDR3 bases: TGTGCCAGCAGCTTCCCGGGACTAGCGGAAGAGACCCAGTACTTC. Amino acid sequence: CASSFPGLAEETQYF. The full variable domain, rest sourced from reference TRBV7-9 and TRBJ2-5, is DTGVSQNPRHKITKRGQNVTFRCDPISEHNRLYWYRQTLGQGPEFLTYFQNEAQLEKSRLLSDRFSAERPKGSFSTLEIQRTEQGDSAMYLCASSFPGLAEETQYFGPGTRLLVL.

This clone was found a few times. This CDR3 reads CAISDPWTGNTGELFF. The DNA for the CDR3 is TGTGCCATCAGTGACCCGTGGACAGGGAACACCGGGGAGCTGTTTTTT. The chain joins TRBV10-3 to TRBJ2-2, with 7 bases matching TRBD1. Germline loops: CDR1 ENHRY, CDR2 SYGVKD. The CDR3 sequence is 16 residues long. The V segment lost 3 bases and the J segment 1 base; nucleotides outside the gene matches: 5.

This clone was observed a handful of times. This sequence joins TRBV27 and TRBJ1-4, with D possibly matching TRBD1 (5 bases). The germline V gene encodes CDR1 MNHEY and CDR2 SMNVEV (reference sequence). The CDR3 covers 13 residues. V dropped 8 bases and J dropped 8 bases, with 15 bases sitting between them. The CDR3 coding sequence is TGTGCCAGCGGAAACGGGGACGACGAAAAACTGTTTTTT. This encodes CASGNGDDEKLFF.

About this clone: The sample contains more than one DNA sequence encoding this CDR3. The chain links TRBV5-1 to TRBJ2-2; a weak D match, TRBD2 (5 bases). The germline CDR1 and CDR2 sequences are SGHRS and YFSETQ. The V gene lost 2 bases and the J gene lost 4 bases, with 9 bases spanning the gap. The CDR3 has 14 amino acids. This CDR3 is CASSLEGATGELFF. Here the CDR3 DNA reads TGCGCCAGCAGCTTAGAGGGTGCCACCGGGGAGCTGTTTTTT.

The V call is TRBV7-6, the J call TRBJ2-3; unclear D gene. The CDR3 has 12 residues. Trimming stripped 4 bases from V and 6 bases from J, with 8 bases between. In germline, CDR1 is SGHVS, CDR2 FNYEAQ. CDR3 sequence reads: CASSSLVDTQYF. Written as DNA, the CDR3 is TGTGCCAGCAGCTCTTTAGTGGATACGCAGTATTTT. The full variable domain, rest sourced from reference TRBV7-6 and TRBJ2-3, is GAGVSQSPRYKVTKRGQDVALRCDPISGHVSLYWYRQALGQGPEFLTYFNYEAQQDKSGLPNDRFSAERPEGSISTLTIQRTEQRDSAMYRCASSSLVDTQYFGPGTRLTVL.

The DNA of the CDR3 is TGCAGCGTTGGATGGAGGGGGGTCTCCTACGAGCAGTACTTC. Its protein is CSVGWRGVSYEQYF. The gene calls are TRBV29-1 and TRBJ2-7, with D perhaps TRBD1 or TRBD2 (6 bases each). The germline gives CDR1 SQVTM, CDR2 ANQGSEA. The CDR3 totals 14 residues. V was shortened by 4 bases and J by 0 bases, with 13 bases between the two germline ends.

The chain combines TRBV18 with TRBJ2-1, with 7 bases lining up with TRBD1. Germline CDR1 is KGHSH and CDR2 is LQKENI. The CDR3 spans 14 residues. The V gene end was trimmed by 5 bases and the J gene end by 3 bases; junction bases not matched to a gene: 4. Here the CDR3 reads CASSSDRIYNEQFF. The CDR3 coding sequence is TGTGCCAGCTCATCGGACAGGATCTACAATGAGCAGTTCTTC.

The rearrangement links TRBV2 to TRBJ2-1, with TRBD2 as a possible D gene (6 bases). Between the trimmed V and J ends, which lost 3 bases and 4 bases, there was a span of 10 bases. This CDR3 region has 14 residues. CDR1 is SNHLY, CDR2 FYNNEI, per germline. CDR3 protein: CASSDAGLYNEQFF. CDR3 nucleotide sequence: TGTGCCAGCAGTGATGCGGGATTGTACAATGAGCAGTTCTTC.

This clone was detected only a few times. The chain has TRBV5-1 and TRBJ2-7; D not certain. V was pared by 5 bases and J by 0 bases, with 18 bases between. The CDR3 loop spans 16 amino acids. Germline CDR1 SGHRS, CDR2 YFSETQ. The CDR3 nucleotides read TGCGCCAGCAGGCCGGGCGGCGGTGGTCCCTCCTACGAGCAGTACTTC. Amino acid sequence: CASRPGGGGPSYEQYF.

This rearrangement joins TRBV6-5 to TRBJ2-3, with D perhaps TRBD2 (6 bases). CDR3 size: 14 residues. Trimming took off 2 bases at V and 5 bases at J, with 11 bases between the two ends. CDR1 and CDR2 from the germline V gene are MNHEY and SVGAGI. The CDR3 DNA is TGTGCCAGCAGTTACGCCGACGGGGGAGATACGCAGTATTTT. Its protein product is CASSYADGGDTQYF.

This clone appeared a few times. This chain joins TRBV28 and TRBJ1-5; D remains unclear. Trimming removed 4 bases at V and 5 bases at J, with 6 bases between. CDR1 is MDHEN, CDR2 SYDVKM, per germline. The CDR3 contains 12 residues. The CDR3 protein is CASSWPHQPQHF. DNA for the CDR3: TGTGCCAGCAGTTGGCCCCATCAGCCCCAGCATTTT.

The genes are TRBV7-9 and TRBJ1-6; TRBD1 agrees at 9 bases. From germline, CDR1 is SEHNR and CDR2 FQNEAQ (reference sequence). The CDR3 is 15 amino acids. V lost 1 base to trimming and J lost 7 bases; unmatched junction nucleotides: 2. CDR3 DNA: TGTGCCAGCAGCTTAGTTGACAGGGGGAATTCACCCCTCCACTTT. This gives the protein CASSLVDRGNSPLHF.

This sequence joins TRBV4-2 and TRBJ2-5; D unclear. Germline loops: CDR1 LGHNA, CDR2 YNFKEQ. The germline V and J ends were trimmed by 4 bases and 5 bases, with 8 bases remaining between them. The CDR3 is 12 amino acids. The CDR3, as DNA: TGTGCCAGCAGCCGGCCTGAGGAGACCCAGTACTTC. Its protein is CASSRPEETQYF.

Turning to this clone: Different DNA sequences within this sample yield the same CDR3. The gene calls are TRBV30 and TRBJ2-7; D possibly corresponds to TRBD1 (6 bases). This CDR3 region has 13 residues. Trimming removed 1 base from V and 4 bases from J, with 11 bases in between. Germline V gives CDR1 GTSNPN, CDR2 SVGIG (reference sequence). The DNA of the CDR3 is TGTGCCTGGAGTGGGCAGGGGTTATACGAGCAGTACTTC. It codes for CAWSGQGLYEQYF.

CDR3 sequence reads: CASSQSWQGENTGELFF. The CDR3 DNA sequence: TGCGCCAGCAGTCAATCGTGGCAGGGGGAAAACACCGGGGAGCTGTTTTTT. The V gene is TRBV23-1, the J gene TRBJ2-2, with 7 bases lining up with TRBD1. TRBV23-1 is classed as an ORF, of uncertain function. This CDR3 region has 17 residues. The J segment lost 2 bases and the V segment lost 0 bases, leaving 6 bases of the junction unmatched.